Here is one T cell receptor (beta chain) with its context. The sample belongs to a study of blood T cell repertoires in COVID-19. Study at large: Sites across the United States, Italy and Spain contributed samples from acute and convalescent COVID-19. Nucleic acid was either cDNA or gDNA, and it came from T cells, B-cell-depleted T cells, or PBMCs.

In the authors' methods: From reference gene primer amplification, estimates of nucleated cell counts were derived. The data were produced by immunoSEQ multiplex PCR, yet TCRdb's version contains in-frame clones alone and is incomplete. Clone size and V and J calls were adopted from that table, with D and trimming inferred from the DNA. The table shows under 300,000 clones, with 81% occurring only once. The CDR3 extends over 14 amino acids. CDR1 is SGHNT, CDR2 YYREEE, per germline (reference sequence). The V and J ends lost 0 bases and 5 bases respectively, with 9 bases between them. Sample: peripheral blood. This chain uses TRBV5-4 with TRBJ1-5; D gene uncertain. The clonotype originates from an older woman with active or convalescent COVID-19. CDR3 sequence: CASSLAGFDQPQHF. The CDR3 region has the DNA TGTGCCAGCAGCTTGGCGGGTTTTGATCAGCCCCAGCATTTT.